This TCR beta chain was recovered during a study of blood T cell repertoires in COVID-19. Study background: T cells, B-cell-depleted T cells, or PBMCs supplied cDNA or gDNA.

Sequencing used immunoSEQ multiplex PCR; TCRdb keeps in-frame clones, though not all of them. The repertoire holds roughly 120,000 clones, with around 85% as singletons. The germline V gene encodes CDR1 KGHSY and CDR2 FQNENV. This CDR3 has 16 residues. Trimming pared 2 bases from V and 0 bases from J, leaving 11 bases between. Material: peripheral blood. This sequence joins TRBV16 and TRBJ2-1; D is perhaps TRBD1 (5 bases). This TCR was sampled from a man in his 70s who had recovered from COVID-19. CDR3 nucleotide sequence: TGTGCCAGCAGCCAACTAGACAGTAGCTCCTACAATGAGCAGTTCTTC. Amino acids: CASSQLDSSSYNEQFF.